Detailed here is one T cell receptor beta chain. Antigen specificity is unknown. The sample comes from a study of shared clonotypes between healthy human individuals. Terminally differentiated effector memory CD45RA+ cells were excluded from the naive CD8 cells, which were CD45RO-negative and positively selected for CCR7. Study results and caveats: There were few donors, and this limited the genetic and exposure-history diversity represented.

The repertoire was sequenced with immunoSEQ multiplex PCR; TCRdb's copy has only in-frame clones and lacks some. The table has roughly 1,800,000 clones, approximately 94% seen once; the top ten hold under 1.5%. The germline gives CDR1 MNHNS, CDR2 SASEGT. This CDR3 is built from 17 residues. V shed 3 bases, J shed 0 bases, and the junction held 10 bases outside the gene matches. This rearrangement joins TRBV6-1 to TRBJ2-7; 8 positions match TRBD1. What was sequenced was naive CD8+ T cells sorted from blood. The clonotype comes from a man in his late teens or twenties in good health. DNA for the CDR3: TGTGCCAGCAGTGATTATCGAACCGGGACAGGCTCCTACGAGCAGTACTTC. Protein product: CASSDYRTGTGSYEQYF.